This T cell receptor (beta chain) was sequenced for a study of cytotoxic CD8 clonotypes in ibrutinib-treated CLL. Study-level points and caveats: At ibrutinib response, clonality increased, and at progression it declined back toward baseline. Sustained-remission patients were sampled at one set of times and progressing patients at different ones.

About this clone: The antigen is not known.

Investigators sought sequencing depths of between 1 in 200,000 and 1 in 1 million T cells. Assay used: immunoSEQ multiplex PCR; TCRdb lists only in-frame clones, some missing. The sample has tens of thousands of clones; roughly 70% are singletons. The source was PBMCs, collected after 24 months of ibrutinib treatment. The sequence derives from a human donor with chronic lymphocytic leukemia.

CDR3 bases: TGTGCCAGCAGCCCAACCGGAGGACGGATATACAATGAGCAGTTCTTC. Its protein product is CASSPTGGRIYNEQFF. The chain links TRBV7-9 to TRBJ2-1; D perhaps matches TRBD2 (5 bases). The CDR3 extends over 16 amino acids. V dropped 5 bases and J dropped 4 bases, with 18 bases sitting between them. CDR1 is SEHNR, CDR2 FQNEAQ, per germline (reference sequence).